The source of this TCR beta chain is a study of T cells in Graves' hyperthyroidism and ophthalmopathy. Authors of the study amplified TCR beta CDR3 regions from RNA transcripts. Using the HTBI primer set, a first-round RT-PCR was run on the TCR CDR3. TCRdb analysed the multiplex PCR reads with MiXCR anew, one entry per CDR3 protein. The repertoire holds around 690,000 distinct CDR3 sequences, with around 21% as singletons. Notes on the study in general: Most clonotypes expanded in the thyroid (above 0.001) were also present in blood.

As concerns this clonotype: Its antigen is still unknown.

Uncontrolled infection, other autoimmune disease, pregnancy or lactation disqualified patients from enrolment. Fresh peripheral blood, roughly 10 ml, was the source of the PBMCs. The CDR3 consists of 16 residues. V shed 3 bases and J shed 2 bases, with 16 bases lying between them. CDR1 is SGDLS, CDR2 YYNGEE, per germline. The sample taken for sequencing was blood. V is TRBV9 and J is TRBJ2-3, with D possibly being TRBD2 (6 bases). This TCR derives from a man younger than 45 with Graves' ophthalmopathy. This chain's CDR3 is CASSEGTSPSTDTQYF. The CDR3 DNA follows: TGTGCCAGCAGCGAGGGAACTAGCCCTTCCACAGATACGCAGTATTTT.